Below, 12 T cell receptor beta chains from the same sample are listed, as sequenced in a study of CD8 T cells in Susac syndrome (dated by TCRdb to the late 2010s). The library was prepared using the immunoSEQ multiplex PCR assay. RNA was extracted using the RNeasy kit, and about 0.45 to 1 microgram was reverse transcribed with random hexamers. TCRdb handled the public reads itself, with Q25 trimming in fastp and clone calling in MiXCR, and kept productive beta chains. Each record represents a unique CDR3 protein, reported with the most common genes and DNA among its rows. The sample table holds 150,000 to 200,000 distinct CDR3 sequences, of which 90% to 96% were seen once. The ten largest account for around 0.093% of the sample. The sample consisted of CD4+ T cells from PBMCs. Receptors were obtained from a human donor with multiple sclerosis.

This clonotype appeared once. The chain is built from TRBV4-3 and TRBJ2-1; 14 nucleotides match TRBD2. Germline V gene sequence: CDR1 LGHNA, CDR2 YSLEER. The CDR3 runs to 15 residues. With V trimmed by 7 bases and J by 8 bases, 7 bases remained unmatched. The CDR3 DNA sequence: TGCGCCAGCACACGCCGACTAGCGGGGGGGGATGAGCAGTTCTTC. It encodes CASTRRLAGGDEQFF.

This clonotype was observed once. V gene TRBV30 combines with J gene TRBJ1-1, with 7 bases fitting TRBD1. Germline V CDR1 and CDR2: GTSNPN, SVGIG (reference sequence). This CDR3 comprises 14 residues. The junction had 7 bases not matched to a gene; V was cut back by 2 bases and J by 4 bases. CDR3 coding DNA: TGTGCCTGGAGTCCGAGAACAGGGGCCACTGAAGCTTTCTTT. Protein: CAWSPRTGATEAFF.

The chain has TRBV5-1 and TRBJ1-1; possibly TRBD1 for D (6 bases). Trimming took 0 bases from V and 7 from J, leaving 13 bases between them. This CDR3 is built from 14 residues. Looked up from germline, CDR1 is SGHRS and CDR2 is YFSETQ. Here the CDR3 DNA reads TGCGCCAGCAGCTTGGCCACAGGGCGAGGTGAAGCTTTCTTT. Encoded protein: CASSLATGRGEAFF.

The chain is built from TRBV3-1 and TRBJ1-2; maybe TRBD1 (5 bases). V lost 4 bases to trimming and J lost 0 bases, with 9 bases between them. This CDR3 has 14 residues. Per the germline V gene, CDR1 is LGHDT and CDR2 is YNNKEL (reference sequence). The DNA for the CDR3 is TGTGCCAGCAGCCCGACGACAGCTAACTATGGCTACACCTTC. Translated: CASSPTTANYGYTF.

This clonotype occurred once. The CDR3 is CASSPGSQNTEAFF. The CDR3 DNA sequence: TGTGCCAGCAGTCCCGGGTCGCAGAACACTGAAGCTTTCTTT. The gene calls are TRBV28 and TRBJ1-1; D not certain. V lost 5 bases and J 1 base, leaving 11 bases between the germline ends. Germline values: CDR1 MDHEN, CDR2 SYDVKM. CDR3 length: 14 amino acids.

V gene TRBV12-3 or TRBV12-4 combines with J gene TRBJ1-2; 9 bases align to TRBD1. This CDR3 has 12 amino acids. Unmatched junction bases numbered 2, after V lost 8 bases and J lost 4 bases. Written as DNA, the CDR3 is TGTGCCAGCGAGGGACAGGGCTATGGCTACACCTTC. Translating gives CASEGQGYGYTF.

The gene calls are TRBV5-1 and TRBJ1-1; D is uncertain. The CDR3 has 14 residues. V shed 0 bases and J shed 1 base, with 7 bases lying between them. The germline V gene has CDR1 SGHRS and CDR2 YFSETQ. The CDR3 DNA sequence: TGCGCCAGCAGCTTGGGCAGCAAGAACACTGAAGCTTTCTTT. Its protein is CASSLGSKNTEAFF.

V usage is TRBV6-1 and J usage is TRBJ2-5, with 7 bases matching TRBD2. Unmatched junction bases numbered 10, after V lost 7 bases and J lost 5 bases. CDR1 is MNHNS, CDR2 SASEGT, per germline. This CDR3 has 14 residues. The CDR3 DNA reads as TGTGCCAGCAAGGACGGGGGGATGGTGGAGACCCAGTACTTC. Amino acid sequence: CASKDGGMVETQYF.

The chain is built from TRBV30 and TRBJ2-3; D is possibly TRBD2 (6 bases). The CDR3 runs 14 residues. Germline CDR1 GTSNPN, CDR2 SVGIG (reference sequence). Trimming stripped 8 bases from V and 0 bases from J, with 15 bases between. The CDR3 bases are TGTGCCACCCAGCGGGTAGCTAGCACAGATACGCAGTATTTT. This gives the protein CATQRVASTDTQYF. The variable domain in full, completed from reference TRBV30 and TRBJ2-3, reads SQTIHQWPATLVQPVGSPLSLECTVEGTSNPNLYWYRQAAGRGLQLLFYSVGIGQISSEVPQNLSASRPQDRQFILSSKKLLLSDSGFYLCATQRVASTDTQYFGPGTRLTVL.

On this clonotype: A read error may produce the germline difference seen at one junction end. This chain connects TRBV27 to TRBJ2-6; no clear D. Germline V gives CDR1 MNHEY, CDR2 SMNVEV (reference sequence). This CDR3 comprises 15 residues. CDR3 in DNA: TGTGCCAGCATGTCAGGTGGCTCTGAGGCCAACGTCCTGACTTTC. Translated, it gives CASMSGGSEANVLTF. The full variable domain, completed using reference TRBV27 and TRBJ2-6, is EAQVTQNPRYLITVTGKKLTVTCSQNMNHEYMSWYRQDPGLGLRQIYYSMNVEVTDKGDVPEGYKVSRKEKRNFPLILESPSPNQTSLYFCASMSGGSEANVLTFGAGSRLTVL.

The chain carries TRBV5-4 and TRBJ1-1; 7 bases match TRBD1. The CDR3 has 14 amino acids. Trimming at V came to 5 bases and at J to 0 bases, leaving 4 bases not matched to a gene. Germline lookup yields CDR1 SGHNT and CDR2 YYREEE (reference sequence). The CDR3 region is CASSYQGVNTEAFF. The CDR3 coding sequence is TGTGCCAGCAGTTATCAGGGGGTGAACACTGAAGCTTTCTTT.

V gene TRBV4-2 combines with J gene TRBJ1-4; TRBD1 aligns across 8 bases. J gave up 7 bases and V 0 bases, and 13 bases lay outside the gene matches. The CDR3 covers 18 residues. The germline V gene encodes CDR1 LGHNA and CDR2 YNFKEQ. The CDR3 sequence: CASSQDRGGTGTGEKLFF. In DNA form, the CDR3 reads TGTGCCAGCAGCCAAGATCGCGGGGGGACAGGCACTGGTGAAAAACTGTTTTTT.